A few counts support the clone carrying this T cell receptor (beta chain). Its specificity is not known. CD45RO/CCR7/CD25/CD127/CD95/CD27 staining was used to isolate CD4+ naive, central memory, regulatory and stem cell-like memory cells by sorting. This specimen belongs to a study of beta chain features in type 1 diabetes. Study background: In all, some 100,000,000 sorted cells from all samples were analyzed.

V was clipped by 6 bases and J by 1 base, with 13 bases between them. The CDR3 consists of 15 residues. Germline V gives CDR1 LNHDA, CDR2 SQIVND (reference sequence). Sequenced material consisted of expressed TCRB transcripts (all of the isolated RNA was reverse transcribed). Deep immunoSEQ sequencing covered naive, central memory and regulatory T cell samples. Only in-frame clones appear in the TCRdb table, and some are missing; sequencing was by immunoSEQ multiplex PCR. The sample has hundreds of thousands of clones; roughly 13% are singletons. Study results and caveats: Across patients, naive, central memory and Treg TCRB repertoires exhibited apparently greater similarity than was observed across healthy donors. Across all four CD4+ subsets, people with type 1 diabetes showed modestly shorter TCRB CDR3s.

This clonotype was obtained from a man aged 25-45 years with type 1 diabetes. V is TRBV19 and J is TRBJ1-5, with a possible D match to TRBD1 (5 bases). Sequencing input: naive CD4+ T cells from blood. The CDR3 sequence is CASSPGPKSNQPQHF. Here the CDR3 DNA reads TGTGCCAGTAGCCCAGGGCCAAAGAGCAATCAGCCCCAGCATTTT.